Each of the 30 T cell receptor beta chains below was sequenced from the same sample in a study of PD-1 blockade in classical Hodgkin lymphoma. Relapse after autologous stem cell transplantation occurred in every patient, and brentuximab vedotin exposure varied. Thawed PBMCs supplied CD8+ T cells via magnetic negative selection. Sequenced by immunoSEQ multiplex PCR; TCRdb stores in-frame clones only, minus some. The data show some 1,500 clones, with about 70% seen just once and around 35% held by the top ten. Here the sequenced sample was CD8+ T cells from blood, taken at baseline. All receptors derive from a human donor with classical Hodgkin lymphoma.

V is TRBV28 and J is TRBJ2-7; D may be TRBD1 (6 bases). This CDR3 spans 14 amino acids. CDR1 and CDR2 from the germline V gene are MDHEN and SYDVKM. V shed 4 bases and J shed 5 bases, with 15 bases lying between them. CDR3 protein: CASSSGQNRNEQYF. The DNA of the CDR3 is TGTGCCAGCAGTTCCGGACAGAACAGAAACGAGCAGTACTTC.

This clone occurred a few times. V usage is TRBV27 and J usage is TRBJ2-3; 11 nucleotides align to TRBD2. CDR3 size: 17 residues. After removal of 6 bases from V and 5 bases from J, the junction contained 13 bases not matched to a gene. The germline gives CDR1 MNHEY, CDR2 SMNVEV (reference sequence). This chain's CDR3 is CASRYTTSGRNQDTQYF. CDR3 nucleotides: TGTGCCAGCAGGTATACCACTAGCGGGAGAAATCAAGATACGCAGTATTTT.

This chain joins TRBV9 and TRBJ2-7; TRBD2 aligns across 9 bases. Germline CDR1 is SGDLS and CDR2 is YYNGEE. The CDR3 is 15 amino acids. The V segment lost 3 bases and the J segment 2 bases; nucleotides outside the gene matches: 6. Here the CDR3 reads CASSAGLAPTYEQYF. CDR3 DNA sequence: TGTGCCAGCAGCGCAGGACTAGCGCCTACCTACGAGCAGTACTTC.

The chain combines TRBV7-8 with TRBJ1-1; 7 bases line up with TRBD1. Germline V gene data show CDR1 as SGHVS and CDR2 as FQNEAQ. The CDR3 has 16 residues. The junction had 5 bases not matched to a gene; V was cut back by 1 base and J by 0 bases. The CDR3 DNA sequence: TGTGCCAGCAGCTTAGTAGGGGGCGCCATGAACACTGAAGCTTTCTTT. Translating gives CASSLVGGAMNTEAFF.

The chain couples TRBV6-1 to TRBJ2-7; D may be TRBD1 (5 bases). This CDR3 region has 15 residues. The V and J ends lost 0 bases and 4 bases respectively, with 13 bases between them. Germline assignment: CDR1 MNHNS and CDR2 SASEGT. The CDR3 region has the DNA TGTGCCAGCAGTGAAGCCGCGCAGGGTGGGTACGAGCAGTACTTC. Its protein product is CASSEAAQGGYEQYF.

This chain connects TRBV5-1 to TRBJ2-3; 7 nucleotides match TRBD2. The CDR3 extends over 15 amino acids. Trimming removed 0 bases from V and 4 bases from J; junction bases left unmatched: 5. CDR1 and CDR2 from the germline V gene are SGHRS and YFSETQ. The CDR3 protein is CASSLVGGPADTQYF. The CDR3 DNA reads as TGCGCCAGCAGCTTGGTGGGAGGGCCCGCAGATACGCAGTATTTT.

The chain combines TRBV9 with TRBJ2-7; D unclear. This CDR3 comprises 13 residues. The V gene lost 4 bases and the J gene lost 3 bases, with 11 bases spanning the gap. The germline V gene encodes CDR1 SGDLS and CDR2 YYNGEE. Here the CDR3 reads CASSQDWRYEQYF. The CDR3 bases are TGTGCCAGCAGCCAAGATTGGCGCTACGAGCAGTACTTC.

By share of the sample, this clone is large. This chain connects TRBV5-6 to TRBJ1-5, with 7 positions matching TRBD1. V shed 6 bases and J 0 bases; nucleotides not matched to a gene: 9. Germline V CDR1 and CDR2: SGHDT, YYEEEE. The CDR3 extends over 16 amino acids. In nucleotides, the CDR3 is TGTGCCAGCACCCAGGAACAGGGGCATAGCAATCAGCCCCAGCATTTT. It yields the protein CASTQEQGHSNQPQHF.

This sequence joins TRBV27 and TRBJ2-1; D possibly matches TRBD1 or TRBD2 (6 bases each). Trimming stripped 3 bases from V and 7 bases from J, with 13 bases between. CDR3 length equals 14 residues. The germline V gene has CDR1 MNHEY and CDR2 SMNVEV (reference sequence). The CDR3 bases are TGTGCCAGCAGTTTGGGTCAGGGGAGGAATGAGCAGTTCTTC. Protein: CASSLGQGRNEQFF.

This chain links TRBV7-9 with TRBJ2-3; TRBD1 matches at 10 bases. The CDR3 is made up of 15 amino acids. Trimming at V came to 5 bases and at J to 3 bases, leaving 5 bases not matched to a gene. In germline, CDR1 is SEHNR, CDR2 FQNEAQ (reference sequence). The CDR3: CASSPRTGGTDTQYF. The CDR3 DNA reads TGTGCCAGCAGCCCTCGGACAGGGGGAACAGATACGCAGTATTTT.

This clone has a single count. The rearrangement links TRBV27 to TRBJ2-7; tentatively, D is TRBD1 or TRBD2 (5 bases each). CDR1 and CDR2 from the germline V gene are MNHEY and SMNVEV (reference sequence). This CDR3 is built from 13 residues. The ends were cut back, 2 bases at V and 6 bases at J, with 11 bases in the middle. The CDR3, as DNA: TGTGCCAGCAGTTTAGTCGGGGCCGGCGAGCAGTACTTC. It codes for CASSLVGAGEQYF.

This rearrangement joins TRBV27 to TRBJ2-5; 7 positions agree with TRBD2. With the DNA end fitting TRBJ2-7 better, the J assignment may be wrong. In germline, CDR1 is MNHEY, CDR2 SMNVEV (reference sequence). This CDR3 has 15 residues. The CDR3 DNA is TGTGCCAGCAGTTTAGGGCGGGGGTCTTGGTACGAGCAGTACTTC. Translated, it gives CASSLGRGSWYEQYF.

The V call is TRBV5-1, the J call TRBJ2-2; no clear D. CDR1 is SGHRS and CDR2 is YFSETQ in the germline V gene. Trimming took off 1 base at V and 5 bases at J, with 18 bases between the two ends. The CDR3 has 17 residues. CDR3: CASSLKLGTMGTGELFF. DNA for the CDR3: TGCGCCAGCAGCTTGAAACTCGGCACCATGGGGACCGGGGAGCTGTTTTTT.

The V gene is TRBV30, the J gene TRBJ1-4; possibly TRBD1 for D (5 bases). V lost 4 bases and J lost 0, with 15 bases in between. Germline values: CDR1 GTSNPN, CDR2 SVGIG (reference sequence). The CDR3 contains 16 residues. The CDR3 spells CAWTRNTGTTNEKLFF. The DNA of the CDR3 is TGTGCCTGGACCCGAAACACAGGAACAACTAATGAAAAACTGTTTTTT.

The rearrangement joins TRBV28 to TRBJ2-3; weak D call: TRBD2 (5 bases). The CDR3 totals 14 residues. Per germline, CDR1 MDHEN and CDR2 SYDVKM. The V gene lost 4 bases and the J gene lost 2 bases, with 10 bases spanning the gap. The CDR3 DNA follows: TGTGCCAGCAGTTACCTAGCCCCCACAGATACGCAGTATTTT. This translates into CASSYLAPTDTQYF. Based on the CDR3 plus reference TRBV28 and TRBJ2-3, the full variable domain is DVKVTQSSRYLVKRTGEKVFLECVQDMDHENMFWYRQDPGLGLRLIYFSYDVKMKEKGDIPEGYSVSREKKERFSLILESASTNQTSMYLCASSYLAPTDTQYFGPGTRLTVL.

The rearrangement uses TRBV7-6 and TRBJ2-3, with 9 bases aligning to TRBD1. Germline values: CDR1 SGHVS, CDR2 FNYEAQ. V gave up 5 bases and J gave up 0 bases; unmatched junction bases: 9. This CDR3 has 17 residues. For the CDR3, the DNA is TGTGCCAGCAGCCGGGGACAGGGACGATCTAGCACAGATACGCAGTATTTT. As protein: CASSRGQGRSSTDTQYF.

The rearrangement uses TRBV15 and TRBJ2-1, with 9 bases fitting TRBD2. There are 21 residues in the CDR3. Germline CDR1 LNHNV, CDR2 YYDKDF (reference sequence). Trimming took 5 bases from V and 2 from J; bases not matched to a gene: 22. This chain's CDR3 is CATSPRAWREGLFRAYNEQFF. DNA for the CDR3: TGTGCCACCAGCCCCCGCGCTTGGCGGGAGGGCCTATTCCGTGCCTACAATGAGCAGTTCTTC. Full variable domain (outside the CDR3, taken from reference TRBV15 and TRBJ2-1): DAMVIQNPRYQVTQFGKPVTLSCSQTLNHNVMYWYQQKSSQAPKLLFHYYDKDFNNEADTPDNFQSRRPNTSFCFLDIRSPGLGDTAMYLCATSPRAWREGLFRAYNEQFFGPGTRLTVL.

This clone has just a few counts. The chain links TRBV7-3 to TRBJ2-3, with no clear D. V lost 5 bases and J 1 base, leaving 7 bases between the germline ends. The CDR3 runs 13 residues. Germline-derived CDR1 and CDR2 are SGHTA and FQGTGA. CDR3 in amino acids: CASSPGGTDTQYF. In nucleotides, the CDR3 is TGTGCCAGCAGCCCCGGCGGCACAGATACGCAGTATTTT.

J is TRBJ2-2 and V is TRBV4-1; tentatively, D is TRBD1 or TRBD2 (5 bases each). The CDR3 spans 17 residues. Per the germline V gene, CDR1 is MGHRA and CDR2 is YSYEKL. V was cut by 3 bases and J by 2 bases, with 16 bases left in between. The CDR3 reads CASSQSPVGPNTGELFF. CDR3 DNA sequence: TGCGCCAGCAGCCAGTCACCGGTGGGACCTAACACCGGGGAGCTGTTTTTT.

CDR3 region: CASSLVTGTGDEQYF. CDR3 nucleotide sequence: TGTGCCAGCAGCTTAGTGACCGGGACAGGAGACGAGCAGTACTTC. This rearrangement joins TRBV11-2 to TRBJ2-7; 8 bases fit TRBD1. Germline values: CDR1 SGHAT, CDR2 FQNNGV. The CDR3 has 15 residues. J lost 5 bases, V lost 1 base, and 7 bases had no gene match.

The CDR3 sequence is CASSYTGEWNQPQHF. The CDR3 DNA reads TGTGCCAGCAGTTATACGGGGGAATGGAATCAGCCCCAGCATTTT. The chain carries TRBV6-6 and TRBJ1-5; D is possibly TRBD1 (5 bases). V gave up 3 bases and J gave up 4 bases, with 13 bases separating them. There are 15 residues in the CDR3. CDR1 MNHNY and CDR2 SVGAGI come from the germline V gene (reference sequence).

This clone has only a few counts. This chain uses TRBV10-3 with TRBJ2-2; no definite D call. The V end lost 3 bases, the J end lost 0 bases, and 11 bases lay between the germline ends. CDR1 is ENHRY and CDR2 is SYGVKD in the germline V gene. This CDR3 region has 16 residues. The CDR3 region is CAISERDHANTGELFF. In nucleotides, the CDR3 is TGTGCCATCAGTGAACGAGACCACGCGAACACCGGGGAGCTGTTTTTT.

This clone was seen just once. The chain recombines TRBV7-8 with TRBJ1-1; TRBD1 matches at 11 bases. With 6 bases clipped from V and 0 bases from J, the junction kept 9 bases outside the gene matches. The CDR3 has 17 amino acids. Germline V lookup: CDR1 SGHVS, CDR2 FQNEAQ. CDR3 coding DNA: TGTGCCAGCAGTCTTAGGACAGGGGGCAATGTGAACACTGAAGCTTTCTTT. It is translated as CASSLRTGGNVNTEAFF.

The chain recombines TRBV9 with TRBJ2-1; 9 nucleotides align to TRBD2. The CDR3 has 17 residues. From germline, CDR1 is SGDLS and CDR2 YYNGEE. The V segment lost 2 bases and the J segment 2 bases; nucleotides outside the gene matches: 8. In DNA, the CDR3 is TGTGCCAGCAGCGTGCTGGGACTAGCAGCTCCCTACAATGAGCAGTTCTTC. It codes for CASSVLGLAAPYNEQFF.

The rearrangement links TRBV6-6 to TRBJ2-2; tentatively, D is TRBD2 (6 bases). V was shortened by 3 bases and J by 7 bases, with 15 bases between the two germline ends. In germline, CDR1 is MNHNY, CDR2 SVGAGI (reference sequence). The CDR3 extends over 15 amino acids. Written as DNA, the CDR3 is TGTGCCAGCAGTTATTGGGGGGTGACTAACGGGGAGCTGTTTTTT. It encodes CASSYWGVTNGELFF.

The V gene is TRBV2, the J gene TRBJ2-1, with D perhaps TRBD1 (6 bases). CDR3 size: 15 residues. Trimming cost V 2 bases and J 2 bases, with 10 bases left between them. The V gene's germline CDR1 is SNHLY and CDR2 FYNNEI. CDR3 loop: CASSERTEAYNEQFF. CDR3 bases: TGTGCCAGCAGTGAACGGACAGAAGCCTACAATGAGCAGTTCTTC.

This clone was seen only a few times. This chain links TRBV4-1 with TRBJ1-1; 8 bases are shared with TRBD1. V lost 3 bases and J lost 7; bases outside the gene matches: 4. CDR3 length: 13 residues. Germline V gives CDR1 MGHRA, CDR2 YSYEKL. The chain's CDR3 is CASSQTDRGEAFF. As DNA, the CDR3 is TGCGCCAGCAGCCAGACAGACAGGGGTGAAGCTTTCTTT.

The chain recombines TRBV7-9 with TRBJ2-3; 9 bases line up with TRBD1. Losses at the gene ends were 3 bases for V and 3 bases for J; bases not matched to a gene: 7. The CDR3 is made up of 16 amino acids. CDR1 is SEHNR, CDR2 FQNEAQ, per germline (reference sequence). The CDR3 DNA reads TGTGCCAGCAGCTTTGGGGGACAGGGCGAAACAGATACGCAGTATTTT. Translated: CASSFGGQGETDTQYF.

The CDR3 DNA reads as TGTGCCAGCAGCTACCCGGGGGCCGGGGGCACTGAAGCTTTCTTT. This codes for CASSYPGAGGTEAFF. The J gene is TRBJ1-1, the V gene TRBV5-6; D may be TRBD1 (6 bases). Trimming took off 3 bases at V and 4 bases at J, with 16 bases between the two ends. This CDR3 region has 15 residues. CDR1 and CDR2 (germline): SGHDT, YYEEEE.

The chain employs TRBV4-1 and TRBJ1-2, with 9 bases fitting TRBD1. Germline CDR1 and CDR2: MGHRA and YSYEKL. With V trimmed by 4 bases and J by 5 bases, 5 bases remained unmatched. This CDR3 has 14 amino acids. CDR3 sequence: CASSPGTGTYGYTF. Here the CDR3 DNA reads TGCGCCAGCAGCCCCGGGACAGGGACTTATGGCTACACCTTC.